This T cell receptor (beta chain) originates from a study of regulatory T cells in long-lasting Graves disease. Construction of TCR beta libraries relied on iRepertoire HTBI primers and on Arm-PCR targeting CDR3 regions. Using its own MiXCR run on the multiplex PCR reads, TCRdb lists one record per CDR3 protein. The sample includes 600,000 to 800,000 distinct CDR3 sequences, 25% to 35% seen only once; the top ten take about 42%. Study observations and caveats: TRBV28 was favored in persistent disease, as were TRBJ1-2 and TRBJ2-5. Having only a small sample size may have limited accuracy.

The time point is: persistent/refractory GD, antithyroid drugs over 5 years with positive TRAb. RNA isolated from PBMCs was used to make the TCR library. Notes on this clonotype: The antigen remains undetermined.

The V end lost 4 bases, the J end lost 4 bases, and 11 bases lay between the germline ends. Germline V gene sequence: CDR1 SEHNR, CDR2 FQNEAQ (reference sequence). The CDR3 is made up of 13 amino acids. The chain uses TRBV7-9 and TRBJ2-7, with D uncertain. The clonotype comes from a female donor with Graves disease. Sequencing used peripheral blood mononuclear cells (PBMCs), obtained when the disease was refractory, from a patient treated with antithyroid drugs. The chain's CDR3 is CASSSRDRYEQYF. Here the CDR3 DNA reads TGTGCCAGCAGCTCGAGAGACCGGTACGAGCAGTACTTC.